The 21 T cell receptor beta chains below come from one sample, sequenced in a study of T cells in Graves' hyperthyroidism and ophthalmopathy. RNA transcripts were the template for amplifying TCR beta CDR3 regions. A set of HTBI primers served as the primers for a first-round RT-PCR of the TCR CDR3. Via MiXCR, TCRdb re-called the multiplex PCR reads, giving one row per CDR3 protein. The sample yields over 500,000 distinct CDR3 sequences, 40% to 50% seen once. Sequencing input: peripheral blood or thyroid tissue (not recorded which). The receptors stem from an adult woman with Graves' disease, either hyperthyroidism or ophthalmopathy (not recorded which).

This clonotype came up many times. The chain combines TRBV29-1 with TRBJ1-1; tentatively, D is TRBD1 (6 bases). Germline V gene sequence: CDR1 SQVTM, CDR2 ANQGSEA. The CDR3 consists of 14 residues. V lost 3 bases to trimming and J lost 2 bases, with 13 bases between them. This chain's CDR3 is CSVDTGLRNTEAFF. As DNA, the CDR3 is TGCAGCGTTGACACAGGGCTTAGAAACACTGAAGCTTTCTTT.

This clonotype has more than one count but fewer than ten. The CDR3 loop is CASSYDPGQFYGYTF. CDR3 nucleotide sequence: TGTGCCAGCAGTTACGACCCGGGACAGTTCTATGGCTACACCTTC. This chain joins TRBV6-5 and TRBJ1-2; 7 bases agree with TRBD1. The CDR3 is 15 amino acids. The trim removed 2 bases at V and 4 bases at J, leaving 7 bases unmatched. Germline V gene data show CDR1 as MNHEY and CDR2 as SVGAGI.

This clonotype was detected many times. CDR3 sequence (DNA): TGCAGTGCTAGAGCTCAGGGTGGTCAGCCCCAGCATTTT. This translates into CSARAQGGQPQHF. The chain joins TRBV20-1 to TRBJ1-5; maybe TRBD1 (5 bases). This CDR3 is built from 13 residues. CDR1 and CDR2 (germline): DFQATT, SNEGSKA (reference sequence). Trimming shortened V by 1 base and J by 6 bases, and 10 bases separated the two germline ends.

The chain combines TRBV28 with TRBJ1-2; D is unclear. There are 15 residues in the CDR3. Trimming stripped 5 bases from V and 5 bases from J, with 18 bases between. Germline lookup yields CDR1 MDHEN and CDR2 SYDVKM. CDR3 protein: CASSEGAAGVYGYTF. The CDR3, as DNA: TGTGCCAGCAGTGAGGGAGCCGCAGGCGTTTATGGCTACACCTTC.

This chain connects TRBV10-3 to TRBJ1-4; D is unclear. Germline V gene lookup returns CDR1 ENHRY and CDR2 SYGVKD. Trimming pared 6 bases from V and 8 bases from J, leaving 7 bases between. This CDR3 comprises 11 residues. In DNA form, the CDR3 reads TGTGCCATCAGGGGAGGAGAAAAACTGTTTTTT. This gives the protein CAIRGGEKLFF.

The chain is built from TRBV9 and TRBJ1-2; 8 bases agree with TRBD1. Germline CDR1 SGDLS, CDR2 YYNGEE. J gave up 6 bases and V 4 bases, and 14 bases lay outside the gene matches. This CDR3 region has 16 residues. In nucleotides, the CDR3 is TGTGCCAGCAGCACGTACGGCAGGGGGCAGGGCGATGGCTACACCTTC. It specifies CASSTYGRGQGDGYTF.

This clonotype has at least ten counts. J is TRBJ2-7 and V is TRBV7-9; D may be TRBD1 (5 bases). Trimming left V 3 bases short and J 4 bases short, with 7 bases between. Germline assignment: CDR1 SEHNR and CDR2 FQNEAQ (reference sequence). CDR3 length equals 12 residues. The DNA for the CDR3 is TGTGCCAGCAGCTTCGCAGGGTACGAGCAGTACTTC. It is translated as CASSFAGYEQYF. Drawing the rest from reference TRBV7-9 and TRBJ2-7, the complete variable domain is DTGVSQNPRHKITKRGQNVTFRCDPISEHNRLYWYRQTLGQGPEFLTYFQNEAQLEKSRLLSDRFSAERPKGSFSTLEIQRTEQGDSAMYLCASSFAGYEQYFGPGTRLTVT.

This chain joins TRBV29-1 and TRBJ1-1; D might be TRBD1 (5 bases). CDR1 is SQVTM and CDR2 is ANQGSEA in the germline V gene. CDR3 length: 12 amino acids. V lost 6 bases and J 2 bases, leaving 10 bases between the germline ends. The CDR3 loop reads CSVGPLNTEAFF. As DNA, the CDR3 is TGCAGCGTGGGACCTTTAAACACTGAAGCTTTCTTT.

Ten or more counts support this clonotype. The rearrangement uses TRBV5-1 and TRBJ2-2, with 9 bases matching TRBD2. V shed 5 bases, J shed 3 bases, and the junction held 8 bases outside the gene matches. The CDR3 length is 16 residues. The germline V gene has CDR1 SGHRS and CDR2 YFSETQ. The CDR3 coding sequence is TGCGCCAGCAGATGGATGACTAGCGGTTACACCGGGGAGCTGTTTTTT. As protein: CASRWMTSGYTGELFF.

This clonotype was found a few times. The gene calls are TRBV27 and TRBJ2-5, with 7 bases fitting TRBD1. The CDR3 covers 15 residues. The V segment lost 1 base and the J segment 7 bases; nucleotides outside the gene matches: 9. CDR1 is MNHEY and CDR2 is SMNVEV in the germline V gene (reference sequence). For the CDR3, the DNA is TGTGCCAGCAGTTTATACAGGGGCGGATCTGCGACCCAGTACTTC. Translation gives CASSLYRGGSATQYF.

V usage is TRBV10-2 and J usage is TRBJ1-5; no firm D call. The V and J ends lost 2 bases and 4 bases respectively, with 9 bases between them. Germline V gene sequence: CDR1 WSHSY, CDR2 SAAADI. The CDR3 has 14 amino acids. CDR3 in amino acids: CASSERILNQPQHF. In nucleotides, the CDR3 is TGCGCCAGCAGTGAGAGGATTCTTAATCAGCCCCAGCATTTT.

The sample holds a few counts of this clonotype. The chain employs TRBV7-3 and TRBJ2-3; 8 positions match TRBD1. The CDR3 sequence is 14 residues long. Germline CDR1 is SGHTA and CDR2 is FQGTGA. V shed 4 bases, J shed 4 bases, and the junction held 4 bases outside the gene matches. CDR3 sequence reads: CASSSSGGPDTQYF. Here the CDR3 DNA reads TGTGCCAGCAGCTCGTCAGGGGGCCCAGATACGCAGTATTTT.

In DNA, the CDR3 is TGTGCCATCAAAGGGTCTTCGAAGGGCTACACCTTC. Its translation: CAIKGSSKGYTF. This rearrangement joins TRBV10-3 to TRBJ1-2; D gene ambiguous. The CDR3 runs 12 residues. V was trimmed by 7 bases and J by 8 bases, leaving 14 bases between them. CDR1 and CDR2 from the germline V gene are ENHRY and SYGVKD.

The chain links TRBV19 to TRBJ1-5, with TRBD1 as a possible D gene (6 bases). The V gene lost 9 bases and the J gene lost 11 bases, with 23 bases spanning the gap. The CDR3 has 14 residues. Germline V CDR1 and CDR2: LNHDA, SQIVND (reference sequence). The CDR3 spells CASSPGGSEGAQHF. As DNA, the CDR3 is TGTGCCAGCAGCCCGGGGGGATCCGAGGGGGCCCAGCATTTT.

The CDR3 is CSVFNWPNEQFF. The CDR3 coding sequence is TGCAGCGTTTTTAATTGGCCCAATGAGCAGTTCTTC. The rearrangement uses TRBV29-1 and TRBJ2-1; D call uncertain. This CDR3 spans 12 amino acids. The V and J ends lost 5 bases and 6 bases respectively, with 11 bases between them. The germline V gene has CDR1 SQVTM and CDR2 ANQGSEA.

The rearrangement uses TRBV29-1 and TRBJ2-7, with 10 bases fitting TRBD1. CDR3 length equals 13 residues. Germline V gene sequence: CDR1 SQVTM, CDR2 ANQGSEA. The CDR3 sequence: CSAFPGQGYEQYF. DNA for the CDR3: TGCAGTGCTTTTCCGGGACAGGGGTACGAGCAGTACTTC.

The rearrangement uses TRBV20-1 and TRBJ1-1; weak D call: TRBD1 (6 bases). The CDR3 has 17 residues. The V gene lost 6 bases and the J gene lost 2 bases, with 25 bases spanning the gap. Germline V gene lookup returns CDR1 DFQATT and CDR2 SNEGSKA (reference sequence). CDR3 nucleotide sequence: TGCAGTGCCAGTAGTGCCCCCTCTTTCAGGGGCAACACTGAAGCTTTCTTT. Translating gives CSASSAPSFRGNTEAFF.

The CDR3 nucleotides read TGTGCCAGCAGTGATATGCAGGCGGCTGAAGCTTTCTTT. Translation gives CASSDMQAAEAFF. The rearrangement uses TRBV2 and TRBJ1-1; D not resolved. The V and J ends lost 3 bases and 6 bases respectively, with 11 bases between them. The CDR3 has 13 amino acids. Germline V gene data show CDR1 as SNHLY and CDR2 as FYNNEI.

The V and J genes are TRBV2 and TRBJ2-5; D is uncertain. The CDR3 loop spans 13 amino acids. Looked up from germline, CDR1 is SNHLY and CDR2 is FYNNEI. Between the trimmed V and J ends, which lost 5 bases and 2 bases, there was a span of 9 bases. The CDR3 loop reads CASSFTQQETQYF. The CDR3 DNA reads TGTGCCAGCAGTTTCACTCAACAAGAGACCCAGTACTTC.

Ten or more counts support this clonotype. The J gene is TRBJ2-7, the V gene TRBV2; 7 positions match TRBD1. V shed 7 bases and J 3 bases; nucleotides not matched to a gene: 6. The CDR3 spans 13 residues. Germline V gene data show CDR1 as SNHLY and CDR2 as FYNNEI. Written as DNA, the CDR3 is TGTGCCAGCACGCGAGGGGGCTACTACGAGCAGTACTTC. It specifies CASTRGGYYEQYF.

Worth noting for this clonotype: The CDR3 ends on some other residue instead of the conserved phenylalanine or tryptophan, so this is likely a read error. Because the CDR3's place on the DNA is in doubt, the DNA is left out and the CDR3 is given as listed by TCRdb. The CDR3 is CSVDAGDGQVV. The chain employs TRBV29-1 and TRBJ1-4; the table's D gene call, TRBD1, was not cross checked with the DNA. A total of 11 residues make up the CDR3, ends included. Germline CDR1 is SQVTM and CDR2 is ANQGSEA.